The 15 T cell receptor beta chains below were found in one sample sequenced in a study of PD-1 blockade in classical Hodgkin lymphoma. Sequencing used immunoSEQ multiplex PCR; TCRdb keeps in-frame clones, though not all of them. The repertoire includes under 40,000 clones, 75% to 85% of them detected once, and 25% to 40% sits in the top ten. All the patients suffered relapse after autologous stem cell transplantation, and brentuximab vedotin exposure differed. The specimen comprised peripheral blood mononuclear cells (PBMCs), sampled at baseline. The receptors shown here come from a human donor with classical Hodgkin lymphoma.

This chain connects TRBV6-5 to TRBJ1-1; D perhaps matches TRBD1 (5 bases). This CDR3 is built from 15 residues. Germline V lookup: CDR1 MNHEY, CDR2 SVGAGI. V was pared by 0 bases and J by 11 bases, with 19 bases between. The CDR3 spells CASSYSLTVLNPAFF. The CDR3, as DNA: TGTGCCAGCAGTTACTCTCTGACAGTCCTCAACCCTGCTTTCTTT.

The chain employs TRBV2 and TRBJ2-5; 7 nucleotides line up with TRBD2. CDR3 size: 13 residues. Germline V gene data show CDR1 as SNHLY and CDR2 as FYNNEI. Trimming took 6 bases from V and 2 from J; bases not matched to a gene: 3. Here the CDR3 DNA reads TGTGCCAGCAGGCGGGACTATCAAGAGACCCAGTACTTC. This translates into CASRRDYQETQYF.

The rearrangement uses TRBV25-1 and TRBJ1-6, with D tentatively TRBD1 (5 bases). V was clipped by 0 bases and J by 6 bases, with 9 bases between them. Germline CDR1 is MGHDK and CDR2 is SYGVNS. This CDR3 has 15 residues. CDR3 loop: CASSEYGRANSPLHF. The CDR3 region has the DNA TGTGCCAGCAGTGAATATGGCAGGGCTAATTCACCCCTCCACTTT.

This clone was seen more than once but under ten times. The chain combines TRBV14 with TRBJ2-3; no clear D gene. Germline lookup yields CDR1 SGHDN and CDR2 FVKESK. Trimming took 1 base from V and 2 from J, leaving 7 bases between them. This CDR3 is 14 amino acids long. As DNA, the CDR3 is TGTGCCAGCAGCCAAGCCTCCTACACAGATACGCAGTATTTT. Encoded protein: CASSQASYTDTQYF.

V usage is TRBV18 and J usage is TRBJ2-5, with TRBD2 matching over 7 bases. V was clipped by 8 bases and J by 2 bases; unmatched bases: 5. Germline V gene sequence: CDR1 KGHSH, CDR2 LQKENI. The CDR3 covers 13 residues. The CDR3 spells CASLKGLQETQYF. Written as DNA, the CDR3 is TGTGCCAGCCTGAAGGGACTACAAGAGACCCAGTACTTC.

This sequence joins TRBV18 and TRBJ1-1; D not certain. Germline CDR1 is KGHSH and CDR2 is LQKENI. The V and J ends lost 3 bases and 0 bases respectively, with 14 bases between them. The CDR3 spans 16 residues. This CDR3 is CASSPQLQQMNTEAFF. The CDR3 nucleotides are TGTGCCAGCTCACCTCAGCTACAGCAAATGAACACTGAAGCTTTCTTT.

In this sample, this clone turned up once. This chain links TRBV10-3 with TRBJ1-2; D perhaps matches TRBD1 (6 bases). The germline V gene has CDR1 ENHRY and CDR2 SYGVKD. This CDR3 contains 14 residues. The ends were cut back, 4 bases at V and 2 bases at J, with 11 bases in the middle. CDR3 sequence: CAISAQGQNYGYTF. The CDR3 nucleotides are TGTGCCATCAGTGCACAGGGTCAGAACTATGGCTACACCTTC.

This clone was observed a handful of times. The CDR3 here is CASSYGGQDTEAFF. CDR3 nucleotide sequence: TGTGCCAGCAGTTACGGGGGACAGGACACTGAAGCTTTCTTT. J is TRBJ1-1 and V is TRBV6-5; 8 positions agree with TRBD1. The CDR3 has 14 amino acids. Germline V gene lookup returns CDR1 MNHEY and CDR2 SVGAGI. Trimming removed 2 bases from V and 3 bases from J; junction bases left unmatched: 2.

The gene calls are TRBV19 and TRBJ1-1, with D uncertain. Deletions cut 4 bases from V and 4 bases from J, with 10 bases between. The CDR3 is 13 residues long. Per the germline V gene, CDR1 is LNHDA and CDR2 is SQIVND (reference sequence). The CDR3 loop reads CASSKVRGTEAFF. The DNA of the CDR3 is TGTGCCAGTAGTAAGGTTCGTGGCACTGAAGCTTTCTTT.

The chain recombines TRBV6-5 with TRBJ1-5; a weak D match, TRBD1 (6 bases). The CDR3 is 14 residues long. Germline V gene sequence: CDR1 MNHEY, CDR2 SVGAGI. V was pared by 7 bases and J by 4 bases, with 14 bases between. The CDR3: CASTPETGNQPQHF. The CDR3 bases are TGTGCCAGCACTCCAGAAACAGGGAATCAGCCCCAGCATTTT.

The chain couples TRBV19 to TRBJ1-1; no clear D gene. V lost 6 bases and J 8 bases, leaving 13 bases between the germline ends. Germline lookup yields CDR1 LNHDA and CDR2 SQIVND (reference sequence). The CDR3 sequence is 12 residues long. The CDR3 reads CASSGDPREAFF. The CDR3 DNA reads as TGTGCCAGTAGCGGGGATCCCAGGGAAGCTTTCTTT.

Here the CDR3 DNA reads TGTGCCATCAGTGAAAATGAGGGGACTGAAGCTTTCTTT. Its translation is CAISENEGTEAFF. The chain combines TRBV10-3 with TRBJ1-1; the D gene is possibly TRBD1 (5 bases). The CDR3 totals 13 residues. V was pared by 3 bases and J by 5 bases, with 10 bases between. Germline V lookup: CDR1 ENHRY, CDR2 SYGVKD.

The chain couples TRBV28 to TRBJ2-2; TRBD2 matches at 9 bases. V shed 5 bases, J shed 0 bases, and the junction held 13 bases outside the gene matches. The CDR3 spans 19 residues. In germline, CDR1 is MDHEN, CDR2 SYDVKM. CDR3 sequence reads: CASSETSGITLANTGELFF. The CDR3, as DNA: TGTGCCAGCAGTGAGACTAGCGGAATAACCCTAGCGAACACCGGGGAGCTGTTTTTT.

This clone was counted once. The chain is built from TRBV2 and TRBJ2-7; D is undetermined. Trimming removed 6 bases from V and 5 bases from J, with 11 bases in between. There are 12 residues in the CDR3. Germline loops: CDR1 SNHLY, CDR2 FYNNEI. CDR3 nucleotides: TGTGCCAGCAGGCAGGAACGGCACGAGCAGTACTTC. This translates into CASRQERHEQYF.

The chain joins TRBV2 to TRBJ1-3; a possible D gene is TRBD1 (5 bases). V was shortened by 3 bases and J by 7 bases, with 10 bases between the two germline ends. This CDR3 is 13 amino acids long. The V gene's germline CDR1 is SNHLY and CDR2 FYNNEI. Written as DNA, the CDR3 is TGTGCCAGCAGTGAGTGGCAGGGTAACACCATATATTTT. Amino acid sequence: CASSEWQGNTIYF.